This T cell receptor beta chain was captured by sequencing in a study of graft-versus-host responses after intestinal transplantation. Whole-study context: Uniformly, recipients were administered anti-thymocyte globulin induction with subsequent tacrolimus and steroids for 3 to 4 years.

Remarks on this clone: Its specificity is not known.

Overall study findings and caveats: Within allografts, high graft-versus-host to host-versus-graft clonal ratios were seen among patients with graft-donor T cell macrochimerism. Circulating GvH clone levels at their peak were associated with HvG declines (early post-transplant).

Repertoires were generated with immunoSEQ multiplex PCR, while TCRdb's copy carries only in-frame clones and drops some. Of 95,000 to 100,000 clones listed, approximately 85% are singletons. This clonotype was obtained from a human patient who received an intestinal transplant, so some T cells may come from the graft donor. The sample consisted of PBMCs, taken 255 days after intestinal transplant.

The CDR3 nucleotides read TGTGCCAGCAGCCAAGTGGGCGCGTCAGGGAGGAACGAGCAGTACTTC. It yields the protein CASSQVGASGRNEQYF. The rearrangement uses TRBV14 and TRBJ2-5; tentative D call: TRBD2 (6 bases). The end of the DNA is better explained by TRBJ2-7, so the J call may be wrong. There are 16 residues in the CDR3. CDR1 is SGHDN and CDR2 is FVKESK in the germline V gene.